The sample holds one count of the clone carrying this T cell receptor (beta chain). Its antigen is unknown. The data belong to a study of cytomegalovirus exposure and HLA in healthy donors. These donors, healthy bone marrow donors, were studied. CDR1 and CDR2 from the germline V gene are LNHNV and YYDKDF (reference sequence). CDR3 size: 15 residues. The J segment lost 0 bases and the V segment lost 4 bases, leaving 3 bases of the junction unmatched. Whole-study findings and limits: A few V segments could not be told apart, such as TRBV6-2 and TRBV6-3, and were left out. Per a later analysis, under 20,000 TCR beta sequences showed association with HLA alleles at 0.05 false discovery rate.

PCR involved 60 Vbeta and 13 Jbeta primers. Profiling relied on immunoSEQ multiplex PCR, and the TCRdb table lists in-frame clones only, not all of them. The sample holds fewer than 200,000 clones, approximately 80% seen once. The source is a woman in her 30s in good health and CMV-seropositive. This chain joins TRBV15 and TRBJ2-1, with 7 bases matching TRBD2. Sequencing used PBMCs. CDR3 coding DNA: TGTGCCACCAGCACCGGGGGGTCCTCCTACAATGAGCAGTTCTTC. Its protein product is CATSTGGSSYNEQFF.